This T cell receptor beta chain emerged from a study of blood T cell repertoires in COVID-19. Study as a whole: Collection of acute and convalescent COVID-19 samples took place in the United States, Italy and Spain. T cells, B-cell-depleted T cells, or PBMCs supplied cDNA or gDNA.

Patients from Seattle were sampled longitudinally, starting during active infection. Trimming pared 3 bases from V and 8 bases from J, leaving 19 bases between. Looked up from germline, CDR1 is MNHEY and CDR2 is SMNVEV (reference sequence). The CDR3 is made up of 15 amino acids. Source study methods: For nucleated cells, counts were estimated from reference gene primer amplification. Profiled with immunoSEQ multiplex PCR; TCRdb holds only in-frame clones, not every one. V, J and clone size reflect that table, while D and trimming were determined from the DNA. Among 300,000 to 350,000 clones listed, 85% to 90% were seen once.

The V gene is TRBV27, the J gene TRBJ1-2, with a weak D call TRBD1 (5 bases). The sequence was obtained from a woman aged 25 to 45 with COVID-19, enrolled during active disease. The sequenced sample was peripheral blood. CDR3 sequence (DNA): TGTGCCAGCAGTTTCGGGCAGGGAAAGAGGAGCGGCTACACCTTC. Amino acid sequence: CASSFGQGKRSGYTF.